The 26 T cell receptor beta chains below come from one sample, sequenced in a study of shared clonotypes between healthy human individuals. The assay was immunoSEQ multiplex PCR, and TCRdb's table has in-frame clones only and misses some. The table records about 480,000 clones, around 74% of them present only once. The sample taken for sequencing was PBMCs. The receptors originated from a woman aged 40 to 49 in good health. Some clones in this sample may be carry-over from other donors' samples.

On this clone: Mismatch with germline at one junction end may stem from a read error. This chain connects TRBV7-2 to TRBJ1-3; 11 bases agree with TRBD1. This CDR3 region has 17 residues. From germline, CDR1 is SGHTA and CDR2 FQGNSA. CDR3 loop: CASSPRTGGVRGITIYF. DNA for the CDR3: TGTGCCAGCAGCCCCCGGACAGGGGGCGTGCGAGGAATCACCATATATTTT.

This clone was seen only once. This chain links TRBV10-2 with TRBJ1-5; no clear D gene. The germline V and J ends were trimmed by 2 bases and 5 bases, with 13 bases remaining between them. The V gene's germline CDR1 is WSHSY and CDR2 SAAADI. This CDR3 spans 15 amino acids. This chain's CDR3 is CASSEAGYSHQPQHF. The CDR3 coding sequence is TGCGCCAGCAGTGAGGCGGGGTATAGTCATCAGCCCCAGCATTTT.

The rearrangement uses TRBV7-8 and TRBJ1-5; 10 bases map to TRBD1. This CDR3 has 16 residues. The trim removed 0 bases at V and 7 bases at J, leaving 6 bases unmatched. CDR1 and CDR2 from the germline V gene are SGHVS and FQNEAQ. CDR3 in amino acids: CASSLARTGGRQPQHF. The CDR3 coding sequence is TGTGCCAGCAGCTTAGCGAGGACAGGGGGGCGCCAGCCCCAGCATTTT.

The chain uses TRBV5-1 and TRBJ2-5; 8 bases match TRBD1. The closer fit of TRBJ2-7 to the DNA end suggests the J call may be wrong. Germline lookup yields CDR1 SGHRS and CDR2 YFSETQ. This CDR3 is built from 16 residues. CDR3 residues: CASSSRADRVGYEQYF. CDR3 sequence (DNA): TGCGCCAGCAGCTCCAGGGCGGACAGGGTAGGTTACGAGCAGTACTTC.

The chain combines TRBV19 with TRBJ1-5, with a weak D call TRBD1 (5 bases). Germline V gene lookup returns CDR1 LNHDA and CDR2 SQIVND (reference sequence). CDR3 length: 15 amino acids. Trimming took 9 bases from V and 6 from J, leaving 21 bases between them. The CDR3 protein is CASRRDGQGGQPQHF. The CDR3 coding sequence is TGTGCCAGCAGGCGGGATGGGCAGGGCGGTCAGCCCCAGCATTTT.

This clone has just a few counts. The rearrangement uses TRBV11-2 and TRBJ2-7; a weak D match, TRBD1 (5 bases). The CDR3 spans 14 residues. V lost 6 bases, J lost 7 bases, and 19 bases lay in between. CDR1 is SGHAT and CDR2 is FQNNGV in the germline V gene. Written as DNA, the CDR3 is TGTGCCAGCAGTTTCAACCCCAGGGAAAATGAGCAGTACTTC. Its protein product is CASSFNPRENEQYF.

The rearrangement links TRBV29-1 to TRBJ2-7; D ambiguous. This CDR3 has 12 residues. V gave up 4 bases and J gave up 2 bases, with 9 bases separating them. Germline V gene lookup returns CDR1 SQVTM and CDR2 ANQGSEA. This CDR3 is CSVATPAYEQYF. The CDR3 DNA is TGCAGCGTTGCCACACCCGCCTACGAGCAGTACTTC.

V usage is TRBV29-1 and J usage is TRBJ1-2; D perhaps matches TRBD1 (5 bases). The CDR3 length is 12 residues. Trimming left V 7 bases short and J 1 base short, with 10 bases between. Germline V gene sequence: CDR1 SQVTM, CDR2 ANQGSEA. This CDR3 reads CSAGTDNYGYTF. The CDR3 nucleotides read TGCAGCGCCGGGACGGATAACTATGGCTACACCTTC.

This clone has only a few counts. The V gene is TRBV5-1, the J gene TRBJ2-3, with D possibly being TRBD2 (5 bases). This CDR3 has 14 amino acids. V lost 5 bases to trimming and J lost 2 bases, with 12 bases between them. Germline V lookup: CDR1 SGHRS, CDR2 YFSETQ. CDR3 DNA: TGCGCCAGCAGGGAGGCGGAATCCACAGATACGCAGTATTTT. Translation gives CASREAESTDTQYF.

This clone came up once. The chain recombines TRBV6-5 with TRBJ1-2; the D gene is possibly TRBD1 (5 bases). CDR1 and CDR2 from the germline V gene are MNHEY and SVGAGI. The V end lost 5 bases, the J end lost 4 bases, and 14 bases lay between the germline ends. The CDR3 is made up of 14 amino acids. Here the CDR3 reads CASSNHGAAYGYTF. The DNA for the CDR3 is TGTGCCAGCAGTAACCACGGGGCCGCCTATGGCTACACCTTC.

DNA for the CDR3: TGTGCCAGCAGTCCCCGGACTAGCGGGATTTACGAGCAGTACTTC. Protein: CASSPRTSGIYEQYF. The chain links TRBV27 to TRBJ2-7, with 12 nucleotides matching TRBD2. V shed 5 bases, J shed 4 bases, and the junction held 6 bases outside the gene matches. The CDR3 runs to 15 residues. The germline V gene has CDR1 MNHEY and CDR2 SMNVEV (reference sequence).

The chain uses TRBV5-1 and TRBJ2-2; 10 bases map to TRBD2. The CDR3 contains 16 residues. With V trimmed by 0 bases and J by 4 bases, 3 bases remained unmatched. Germline-derived CDR1 and CDR2 are SGHRS and YFSETQ. CDR3 region: CASSLGASGSTGELFF. In DNA, the CDR3 is TGCGCCAGCAGCTTGGGGGCTAGCGGGAGCACCGGGGAGCTGTTTTTT.

The J gene is TRBJ2-5, the V gene TRBV6-6, with a possible D match to TRBD2 (6 bases). Trimming removed 6 bases at V and 5 bases at J, with 16 bases between. The CDR3 covers 14 residues. Germline values: CDR1 MNHNY, CDR2 SVGAGI (reference sequence). The CDR3, as DNA: TGTGCCAGCAGAACCCGTTTGGGGAGGGAGACCCAGTACTTC. Translating gives CASRTRLGRETQYF.

The chain carries TRBV5-4 and TRBJ2-5, with D perhaps TRBD1 (6 bases). Between the trimmed V and J ends, which lost 0 bases and 3 bases, there was a span of 9 bases. The CDR3 length is 14 residues. Germline V CDR1 and CDR2: SGHNT, YYREEE (reference sequence). The CDR3 loop reads CASSLGGREETQYF. DNA of the CDR3: TGTGCCAGCAGCTTGGGGGGGCGGGAAGAGACCCAGTACTTC.

This clone was observed once. This chain connects TRBV4-2 to TRBJ2-1, with 7 bases that match TRBD2. The J segment lost 0 bases and the V segment lost 3 bases, leaving 14 bases of the junction unmatched. This CDR3 region has 19 residues. Germline V gene sequence: CDR1 LGHNA, CDR2 YNFKEQ. The CDR3 DNA is TGTGCCAGCAGCCATTGGGGGGGAGATTCCGAAATCTCCTACAATGAGCAGTTCTTC. It encodes CASSHWGGDSEISYNEQFF.

The CDR3 sequence: CASSSGRVGEQYF. CDR3 sequence (DNA): TGTGCCAGCAGCAGCGGGAGAGTAGGCGAGCAGTACTTC. This rearrangement joins TRBV5-4 to TRBJ2-7, with 8 bases matching TRBD2. J lost 6 bases, V lost 4 bases, and 6 bases had no gene match. CDR1 is SGHNT and CDR2 is YYREEE in the germline V gene (reference sequence). This CDR3 spans 13 amino acids.

The rearrangement joins TRBV28 to TRBJ2-7, with D perhaps TRBD2 (6 bases). The CDR3 is made up of 15 amino acids. The V end lost 2 bases, the J end lost 8 bases, and 19 bases lay between the germline ends. Germline lookup yields CDR1 MDHEN and CDR2 SYDVKM. CDR3 region: CASSLVVLAAVKQYF. The CDR3 coding sequence is TGTGCCAGCAGTTTAGTAGTACTAGCAGCCGTCAAGCAGTACTTC.

This clone was observed once. This sequence joins TRBV15 and TRBJ2-1, with no clear D. The CDR3 sequence is 13 residues long. Germline lookup yields CDR1 LNHNV and CDR2 YYDKDF (reference sequence). The V and J ends lost 3 bases and 8 bases respectively, with 11 bases between them. The CDR3 here is CATSRGPRYEQFF. DNA for the CDR3: TGTGCCACCAGCAGGGGCCCCCGATATGAGCAGTTCTTC.

The rearrangement joins TRBV28 to TRBJ2-1; no definite D call. Germline V gene data show CDR1 as MDHEN and CDR2 as SYDVKM. The V gene lost 4 bases and the J gene lost 10 bases, with 8 bases spanning the gap. The CDR3 is 11 amino acids. As DNA, the CDR3 is TGTGCCAGCAGTTATATTCGGGAGCAGTTCTTC. It is translated as CASSYIREQFF.

On this clone: Other DNA variants within this sample encode the same CDR3. The chain carries TRBV18 and TRBJ2-7; no firm D call. The CDR3 runs 12 residues. The germline V gene encodes CDR1 KGHSH and CDR2 LQKENI. V was pared by 1 base and J by 2 bases, with 3 bases between. The CDR3 DNA is TGTGCCAGCTCACCACAGGCCTACGAGCAGTACTTC. It yields the protein CASSPQAYEQYF.

The chain combines TRBV7-6 with TRBJ2-5; unclear D gene. Germline CDR1 reads SGHVS; CDR2 reads FNYEAQ. CDR3 size: 16 residues. Deletions cut 3 bases from V and 5 bases from J, with 19 bases between. CDR3 region: CASSLVGLRPTETQYF. CDR3 nucleotide sequence: TGTGCCAGCAGCTTGGTGGGGTTAAGGCCGACGGAGACCCAGTACTTC.

This clone was counted many times. The chain combines TRBV28 with TRBJ2-2; D possibly uses TRBD1 or TRBD2 (6 bases each). The CDR3 consists of 14 residues. Germline CDR1 and CDR2: MDHEN and SYDVKM. The ends were cut back, 7 bases at V and 4 bases at J, with 13 bases in the middle. CDR3 residues: CASTLGGLTGELFF. The CDR3, as DNA: TGTGCCAGCACCCTTGGGGGGCTCACCGGGGAGCTGTTTTTT. The complete variable domain, with remaining parts taken from reference TRBV28 and TRBJ2-2, reads DVKVTQSSRYLVKRTGEKVFLECVQDMDHENMFWYRQDPGLGLRLIYFSYDVKMKEKGDIPEGYSVSREKKERFSLILESASTNQTSMYLCASTLGGLTGELFFGEGSRLTVL.

This sequence joins TRBV7-2 and TRBJ2-2, with D possibly matching TRBD1 (7 bases). This CDR3 region has 17 residues. Germline assignment: CDR1 SGHTA and CDR2 FQGNSA. Trimming pared 5 bases from V and 2 bases from J, leaving 18 bases between. The CDR3 DNA reads TGTGCCAGCAGCCCGGAACAGGGGACTGTTAACACCGGGGAGCTGTTTTTT. The encoded protein is CASSPEQGTVNTGELFF.

To note about this clone: Other nucleotide sequences from this sample produce the same CDR3. The chain uses TRBV30 and TRBJ1-3; unclear D gene. V was pared by 1 base and J by 1 base, with 8 bases between. The CDR3 totals 14 residues. CDR1 and CDR2 from the germline V gene are GTSNPN and SVGIG (reference sequence). The CDR3 spells CAWSAGSSGNTIYF. As DNA, the CDR3 is TGTGCCTGGAGTGCGGGGAGTTCTGGAAACACCATATATTTT.

This clone was seen just once. The chain uses TRBV21-1 and TRBJ2-1; the D call TRBD1 from the table was never checked on the DNA. TRBV21-1 is an annotated pseudogene. The CDR3 runs to 15 residues. The CDR3 DNA is TGTGCCAGCAGCAAAGGAAGGGACAAAAACAATGAGCAGTTCTTC. The encoded protein is CASSKGRDKNNEQFF.

The chain combines TRBV28 with TRBJ2-1; TRBD2 matches at 15 bases. Germline V lookup: CDR1 MDHEN, CDR2 SYDVKM. The CDR3 spans 17 residues. V lost 5 bases to trimming and J lost 6 bases; unmatched junction nucleotides: 8. Here the CDR3 reads CASSPGLAGGGLNEQFF. The DNA of the CDR3 is TGTGCCAGCAGTCCGGGACTAGCGGGAGGAGGACTCAATGAGCAGTTCTTC.